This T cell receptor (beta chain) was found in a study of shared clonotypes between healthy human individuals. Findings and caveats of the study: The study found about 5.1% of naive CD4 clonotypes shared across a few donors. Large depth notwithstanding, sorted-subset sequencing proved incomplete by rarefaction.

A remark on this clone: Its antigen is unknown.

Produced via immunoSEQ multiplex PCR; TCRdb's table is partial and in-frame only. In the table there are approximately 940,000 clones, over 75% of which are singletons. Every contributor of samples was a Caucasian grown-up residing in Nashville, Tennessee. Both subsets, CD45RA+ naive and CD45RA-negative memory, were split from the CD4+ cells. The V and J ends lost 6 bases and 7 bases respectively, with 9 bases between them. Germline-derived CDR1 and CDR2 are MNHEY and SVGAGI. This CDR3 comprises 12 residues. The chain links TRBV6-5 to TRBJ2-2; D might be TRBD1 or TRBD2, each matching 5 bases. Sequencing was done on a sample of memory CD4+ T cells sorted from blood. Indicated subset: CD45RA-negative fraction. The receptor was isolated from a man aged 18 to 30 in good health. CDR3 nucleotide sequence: TGTGCCAGCAGCCGGGACCTCGGGGAGCTGTTTTTT. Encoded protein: CASSRDLGELFF.